The 5 T cell receptor beta chains below all came from one sample that was sequenced in a study of molecular identifiers for immune sequencing clone quantification. TCRdb passed the PCR reads through MiXCR, listing each CDR3 protein once. The sample lists nearly 650,000 distinct CDR3 sequences, roughly 23% occurring once. Sample: naive CD8+ T cells from blood, with Jurkat cell RNA spiked in. The subset: FACS-sorted CD8+CD4-CCR7+CD45RA+ naive T cells. The receptors originated from a human donor in good health. Some libraries in this study had Jurkat cell RNA spiked in.

Comments on this clonotype: A much larger clonotype is one base distant, so this may be a read error. The V call is TRBV5-1, the J call TRBJ1-1, with a possible D match to TRBD1 (6 bases). Germline CDR1 SGHRS, CDR2 YFSETQ. Trimming took off 3 bases at V and 3 bases at J, with 18 bases between the two ends. The CDR3 spans 16 residues. CDR3 sequence (DNA): TGCGCCAGCAGCTGGAACGTGGACAGATCGGACACTGAAGCTTTCTTT. The encoded protein is CASSWNVDRSDTEAFF.

This clonotype was recorded at least ten times. The chain combines TRBV11-2 with TRBJ2-1, with 8 bases matching TRBD1. V was pared by 4 bases and J by 4 bases, with 9 bases of the junction left unmatched. The CDR3 contains 16 residues. Germline CDR1 and CDR2: SGHAT and FQNNGV. CDR3 nucleotides: TGTGCCAGCAGCTCACTCCAGGGGGCTGCTTACAATGAGCAGTTCTTC. Its protein product is CASSSLQGAAYNEQFF.

This clonotype showed up many times. This CDR3 reads CASSPDHTDTQYF. CDR3 bases: TGTGCCAGCAGCCCGGACCACACAGATACGCAGTATTTT. The chain combines TRBV6-5 with TRBJ2-3, with D hard to call. Germline lookup yields CDR1 MNHEY and CDR2 SVGAGI. Between the trimmed V and J ends, which lost 6 bases and 2 bases, there was a span of 9 bases. This CDR3 is built from 13 residues.

The V gene is TRBV13, the J gene TRBJ2-1, with TRBD1 matching over 8 bases. The CDR3 has 15 amino acids. The germline CDR1 and CDR2 sequences are PRHDT and FYEKMQ (reference sequence). Trimming at V came to 5 bases and at J to 6 bases, leaving 9 bases not matched to a gene. The chain's CDR3 is CASSNDRGPFNEQFF. CDR3 coding DNA: TGTGCCAGCAGCAACGACAGGGGCCCTTTCAATGAGCAGTTCTTC.

The rearrangement uses TRBV28 and TRBJ2-7; 7 bases match TRBD1. Germline V gene lookup returns CDR1 MDHEN and CDR2 SYDVKM. This CDR3 is 14 amino acids long. Unmatched junction bases numbered 6, after V lost 5 bases and J lost 2 bases. CDR3 loop: CASSGDSRAYEQYF. The CDR3 DNA reads as TGTGCCAGCAGTGGGGACAGCCGAGCCTACGAGCAGTACTTC.